This entry is about one TCR beta chain. Antigen unknown. Measured with immunoSEQ multiplex PCR; TCRdb has only the in-frame clones, and not every one. The repertoire consists of roughly 120,000 clones, with approximately 95% occurring once and the leading ten covering over 2.5%. This entry belongs to a study of graft-versus-host responses after intestinal transplantation. V lost 0 bases, J lost 1 base, and 8 bases lay in between. CDR1 is SGHRS, CDR2 YFSETQ, per germline. The CDR3 contains 15 residues. Material: unstimulated CD8+ T cells sorted from spleen or lymph node cells, obtained before intestinal transplant. The TCR was taken from a human donor who received an intestinal transplant. The gene calls are TRBV5-1 and TRBJ2-1; tentatively, D is TRBD1 (6 bases). CDR3 in DNA: TGCGCCAGCAGCTTGGCCAGGGGTTCCTACAATGAGCAGTTCTTC. Translated, it gives CASSLARGSYNEQFF.